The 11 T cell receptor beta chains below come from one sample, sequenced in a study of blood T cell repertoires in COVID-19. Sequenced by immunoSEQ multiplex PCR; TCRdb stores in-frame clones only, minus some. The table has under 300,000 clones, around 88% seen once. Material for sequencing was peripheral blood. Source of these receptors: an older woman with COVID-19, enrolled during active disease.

CDR3 sequence reads: CASGFSVGVSYNEQFF. The CDR3 coding sequence is TGTGCTAGTGGTTTCAGCGTCGGGGTTTCCTACAATGAGCAGTTCTTC. V is TRBV12-5 and J is TRBJ2-1; D may be TRBD2 (5 bases). Germline V gives CDR1 LGHNT, CDR2 FRNRAP. V was trimmed by 3 bases and J by 1 base, leaving 13 bases between them. The CDR3 runs 16 residues. Supplemented by reference TRBV12-5 and TRBJ2-1, the full variable domain reads DARVTQTPRHKVTEMGQEVTMRCQPILGHNTVFWYRQTMMQGLELLAYFRNRAPLDDSGMPKDRFSAEMPDATLATLKIQPSEPRDSAVYFCASGFSVGVSYNEQFFGPGTRLTVL.

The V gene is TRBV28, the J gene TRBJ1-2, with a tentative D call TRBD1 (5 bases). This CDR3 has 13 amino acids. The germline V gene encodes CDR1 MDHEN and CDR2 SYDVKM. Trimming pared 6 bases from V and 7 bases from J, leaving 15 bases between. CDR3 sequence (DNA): TGTGCCAGCAGCCTTACGGGGGGAGGTGGCTACACCTTC. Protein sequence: CASSLTGGGGYTF.

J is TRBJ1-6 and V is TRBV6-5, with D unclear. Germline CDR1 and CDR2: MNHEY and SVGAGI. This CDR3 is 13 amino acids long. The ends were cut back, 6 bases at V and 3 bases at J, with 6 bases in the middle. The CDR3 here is CASRTGYNSPLHF. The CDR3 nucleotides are TGTGCCAGCAGGACGGGCTATAATTCACCCCTCCACTTT.

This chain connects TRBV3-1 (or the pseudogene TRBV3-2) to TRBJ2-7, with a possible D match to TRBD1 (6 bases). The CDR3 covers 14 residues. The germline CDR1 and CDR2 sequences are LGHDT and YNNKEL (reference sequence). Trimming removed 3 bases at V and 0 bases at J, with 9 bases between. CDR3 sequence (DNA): TGTGCCAGCAGCCACAGACAGGTCTCCTACGAGCAGTACTTC. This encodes CASSHRQVSYEQYF.

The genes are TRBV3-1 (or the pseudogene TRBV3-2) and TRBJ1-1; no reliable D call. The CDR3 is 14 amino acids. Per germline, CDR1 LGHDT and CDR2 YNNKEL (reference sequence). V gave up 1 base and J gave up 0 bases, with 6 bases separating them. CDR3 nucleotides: TGTGCCAGCAGCCAAGGGAGACTGAACACTGAAGCTTTCTTT. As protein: CASSQGRLNTEAFF.

CDR3: CASRTGAGAYGYTF. The DNA for the CDR3 is TGTGCCAGCAGAACGGGCGCGGGGGCCTATGGCTACACCTTC. The V call is TRBV6-5, the J call TRBJ1-2, with a weak D call TRBD1 (6 bases). Per germline, CDR1 MNHEY and CDR2 SVGAGI. The CDR3 has 14 residues. V gave up 6 bases and J gave up 4 bases, with 15 bases separating them.

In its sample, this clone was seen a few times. CDR3 nucleotide sequence: TGTGCCAGCAGCTTAAACAGGGGTGATTATGGCTACACCTTC. Its protein product is CASSLNRGDYGYTF. The chain links TRBV5-4 to TRBJ1-2; 7 bases map to TRBD1. From germline, CDR1 is SGHNT and CDR2 YYREEE (reference sequence). This CDR3 has 14 residues. The V segment lost 2 bases and the J segment 5 bases; nucleotides outside the gene matches: 6.

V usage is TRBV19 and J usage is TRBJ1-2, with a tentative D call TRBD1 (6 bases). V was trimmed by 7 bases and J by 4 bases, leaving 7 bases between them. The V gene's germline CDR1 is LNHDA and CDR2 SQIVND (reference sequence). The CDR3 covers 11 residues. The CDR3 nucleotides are TGTGCCAGTACAGGGGCCTATGGCTACACCTTC. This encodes CASTGAYGYTF.

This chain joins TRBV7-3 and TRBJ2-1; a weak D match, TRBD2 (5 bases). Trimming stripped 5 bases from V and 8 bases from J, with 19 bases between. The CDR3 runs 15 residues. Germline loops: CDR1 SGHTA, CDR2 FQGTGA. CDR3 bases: TGTGCCAGCAGCCCCACCAGGACTTTAGTCGATGAGCAGTTCTTC. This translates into CASSPTRTLVDEQFF.

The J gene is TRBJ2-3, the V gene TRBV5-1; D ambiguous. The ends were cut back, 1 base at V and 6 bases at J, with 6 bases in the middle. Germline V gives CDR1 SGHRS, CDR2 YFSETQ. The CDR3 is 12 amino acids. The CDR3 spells CASSLLSDTQYF. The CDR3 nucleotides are TGCGCCAGCAGCTTGTTATCCGATACGCAGTATTTT.

DNA of the CDR3: TGTGCCAGCAGTGCCCGACTAGCGGGGGGCGAGCAGTACTTC. Protein: CASSARLAGGEQYF. This chain joins TRBV2 and TRBJ2-7, with 13 bases lining up with TRBD2. In germline, CDR1 is SNHLY, CDR2 FYNNEI. The CDR3 has 14 amino acids. V lost 4 bases, J lost 6 bases, and 3 bases stayed unmatched. Filled out from reference TRBV2 and TRBJ2-7, the complete variable domain reads EPEVTQTPSHQVTQMGQEVILRCVPISNHLYFYWYRQILGQKVEFLVSFYNNEISEKSEIFDDQFSVERPDGSNFTLKIRSTKLEDSAMYFCASSARLAGGEQYFGPGTRLTVT.